A single sample gave rise to the 16 T cell receptor beta chains below, sequenced in a study of T cell repertoires in cytomegalovirus infection. MiXCR, applied by TCRdb to the reads, yields one record per CDR3 protein. The sample lists approximately 700,000 distinct CDR3 sequences; less than 40% were seen once. Sample: PBMCs. All receptors come from a human donor in good health (CMV status not recorded). Some clones in this sample may be carry-over from other donors' samples.

This chain joins TRBV7-6 and TRBJ2-1; 9 bases align to TRBD2. This CDR3 contains 16 residues. V gave up 2 bases and J gave up 4 bases; unmatched junction bases: 6. Germline CDR1 reads SGHVS; CDR2 reads FNYEAQ. CDR3 region: CASSLWSRGGYNEQFF. CDR3 bases: TGTGCCAGCAGCTTATGGTCGCGGGGGGGGTACAATGAGCAGTTCTTC.

This clonotype came up a few times. V usage is TRBV19 and J usage is TRBJ1-1; D gene uncertain. In germline, CDR1 is LNHDA, CDR2 SQIVND (reference sequence). There are 12 residues in the CDR3. V dropped 5 bases and J dropped 4 bases, with 8 bases sitting between them. The CDR3 region has the DNA TGTGCCAGTAGTTCACGGTCCACTGAAGCTTTCTTT. Protein product: CASSSRSTEAFF.

The V gene is TRBV6-5, the J gene TRBJ1-3, with 7 bases that match TRBD1. Germline CDR1 MNHEY, CDR2 SVGAGI. The CDR3 is made up of 17 amino acids. Losses at the gene ends were 5 bases for V and 2 bases for J; bases not matched to a gene: 12. CDR3 protein: CASSGRQGRYPGNTIYF. Here the CDR3 DNA reads TGTGCCAGCAGTGGACGACAGGGTAGATATCCTGGAAACACCATATATTTT.

CDR3 nucleotides: TGTGCCATCAGTGCTGGCCGAGGACCCACAGATACGCAGTATTTT. Encoded protein: CAISAGRGPTDTQYF. The chain has TRBV10-3 and TRBJ2-3; D call uncertain. Germline CDR1 ENHRY, CDR2 SYGVKD. CDR3 size: 15 residues. V lost 4 bases to trimming and J lost 2 bases, with 13 bases between them.

The chain links TRBV2 to TRBJ2-5; the D is unclear. The CDR3 is 13 residues long. Germline assignment: CDR1 SNHLY and CDR2 FYNNEI. Between the trimmed V and J ends, which lost 5 bases and 2 bases, there was a span of 9 bases. The CDR3 spells CASSSSGQETQYF. The DNA for the CDR3 is TGTGCCAGCAGTTCTAGTGGGCAAGAGACCCAGTACTTC.

The rearrangement uses TRBV6-1 and TRBJ2-7; TRBD1 matches at 7 bases. J gave up 5 bases and V 6 bases, and 13 bases lay outside the gene matches. The germline V gene has CDR1 MNHNS and CDR2 SASEGT. The CDR3 has 15 residues. This chain's CDR3 is CASRGVGGQEDEQYF. In DNA, the CDR3 is TGTGCCAGCAGGGGGGTAGGAGGACAGGAGGACGAGCAGTACTTC.

The chain links TRBV29-1 to TRBJ2-1; TRBD2 matches 16 bases. Germline loops: CDR1 SQVTM, CDR2 ANQGSEA. The V and J ends lost 7 bases and 8 bases, in that order; junction bases with no gene match: 8. The CDR3 has 15 amino acids. The CDR3 coding sequence is TGCAGCGAGGGGACTAGCGGGGGGGCATTGGATGAGCAGTTCTTC. Its protein product is CSEGTSGGALDEQFF.

The chain carries TRBV29-1 and TRBJ1-1; no definite D call. V was trimmed by 3 bases and J by 4 bases, leaving 12 bases between them. Per germline, CDR1 SQVTM and CDR2 ANQGSEA. There are 13 residues in the CDR3. The CDR3 loop reads CSVDVGLGTEAFF. The CDR3 region has the DNA TGCAGCGTTGATGTGGGCTTAGGCACTGAAGCTTTCTTT. The full variable domain, in which reference TRBV29-1 and TRBJ1-1 provide the parts outside the CDR3, is SAVISQKPSRDICQRGTSLTIQCQVDSQVTMMFWYRQQPGQSLTLIATANQGSEATYESGFVIDKFPISRPNLTFSTLTVSNMSPEDSSIYLCSVDVGLGTEAFFGQGTRLTVV.

The J gene is TRBJ2-7, the V gene TRBV20-1, with 11 bases identical to TRBD2. V gave up 3 bases and J gave up 0 bases; unmatched junction bases: 13. The CDR3 has 18 residues. Germline-derived CDR1 and CDR2 are DFQATT and SNEGSKA (reference sequence). The DNA of the CDR3 is TGCAGTGCTAGGAGGATGCCTAGCGGGAGGATAACCTCCTACGAGCAGTACTTC. Its protein is CSARRMPSGRITSYEQYF.

The V and J genes are TRBV27 and TRBJ2-3; 9 bases map to TRBD2. This CDR3 contains 17 residues. The V and J ends lost 3 bases and 3 bases, in that order; junction bases with no gene match: 10. Germline CDR1 and CDR2: MNHEY and SMNVEV (reference sequence). As DNA, the CDR3 is TGTGCCAGCAGTTTGAGGGCTAGCGGGATAGTTACAGATACGCAGTATTTT. It specifies CASSLRASGIVTDTQYF.

This chain connects TRBV10-3 to TRBJ2-7, with D tentatively TRBD1 or TRBD2 (5 bases each). V was pared by 0 bases and J by 3 bases, with 12 bases between. The length of the CDR3 is 15 residues. Germline V gene sequence: CDR1 ENHRY, CDR2 SYGVKD. The CDR3 DNA reads TGTGCCATCAGTGAGTCAGGGGACCACTACTACGAGCAGTACTTC. Residues: CAISESGDHYYEQYF.

The V call is TRBV4-1, the J call TRBJ1-1; no clear D gene. This CDR3 has 16 residues. Deletions cut 0 bases from V and 0 bases from J, with 11 bases between. Germline V gene data show CDR1 as MGHRA and CDR2 as YSYEKL. The CDR3 DNA follows: TGCGCCAGCAGCCAAGACGGCAGATCAATGAACACTGAAGCTTTCTTT. Amino acids: CASSQDGRSMNTEAFF.

This clonotype was seen just once. The conserved final phenylalanine or tryptophan is absent from the CDR3, which likely points to a read error. The CDR3 nucleotides are TGTGCCATCAGTGGGGGACAGAAGAACACTGAAGCTTTCTTG. Translated: CAISGGQKNTEAFL. The gene calls are TRBV10-3 and TRBJ1-1, with TRBD1 matching 7 bases. The V segment lost 4 bases and the J segment 1 base; nucleotides outside the gene matches: 3. The CDR3 length is 14 residues. Germline V gene lookup returns CDR1 ENHRY and CDR2 SYGVKD.

The chain joins TRBV7-9 to TRBJ1-3, with 7 bases that match TRBD1. This CDR3 has 13 amino acids. Germline assignment: CDR1 SEHNR and CDR2 FQNEAQ (reference sequence). As DNA, the CDR3 is TGTGCTTCTCAGGGGGACTCTGGAAACACCATATATTTT. Translation gives CASQGDSGNTIYF.

The V and J genes are TRBV7-2 and TRBJ2-1; 9 bases fit TRBD2. The length of the CDR3 is 15 residues. Unmatched junction bases numbered 5, after V lost 4 bases and J lost 4 bases. Per germline, CDR1 SGHTA and CDR2 FQGNSA. DNA for the CDR3: TGTGCCAGCAGCTCCATAGCGGGGGCATACAATGAGCAGTTCTTC. Translated, it gives CASSSIAGAYNEQFF.

A note on this clonotype: An end of the junction does not agree with germline; a read error may underlie this. The V call is TRBV19, the J call TRBJ1-5, with D possibly being TRBD1 (6 bases). The CDR3 runs to 15 residues. CDR1 is LNHDA and CDR2 is SQIVND in the germline V gene (reference sequence). The CDR3 region is CAISTNRAAGQPQHF. CDR3 nucleotides: TGTGCCATTAGTACAAACAGGGCTGCGGGTCAGCCCCAGCATTTT. The complete variable domain, with remaining parts taken from reference TRBV19 and TRBJ1-5, reads DGGITQSPKYLFRKEGQNVTLSCEQNLNHDAMYWYRQDPGQGLRLIYYSQIVNDFQKGDIAEGYSVSREKKESFPLTVTSAQKNPTAFYLCAISTNRAAGQPQHFGDGTRLSIL.